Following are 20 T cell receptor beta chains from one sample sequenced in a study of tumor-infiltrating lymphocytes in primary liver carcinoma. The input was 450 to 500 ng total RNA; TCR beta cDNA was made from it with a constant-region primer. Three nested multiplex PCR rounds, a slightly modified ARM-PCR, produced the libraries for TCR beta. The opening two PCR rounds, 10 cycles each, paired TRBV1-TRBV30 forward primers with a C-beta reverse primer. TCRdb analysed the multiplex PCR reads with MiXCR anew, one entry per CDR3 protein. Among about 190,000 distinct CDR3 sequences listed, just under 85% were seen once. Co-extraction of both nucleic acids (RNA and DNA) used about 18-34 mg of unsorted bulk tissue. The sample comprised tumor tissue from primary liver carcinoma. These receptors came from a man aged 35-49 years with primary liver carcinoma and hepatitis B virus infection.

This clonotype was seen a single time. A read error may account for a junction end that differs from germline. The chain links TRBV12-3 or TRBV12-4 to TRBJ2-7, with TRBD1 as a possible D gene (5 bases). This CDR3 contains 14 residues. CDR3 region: CGSSDSRVPYEQYF. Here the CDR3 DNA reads TGTGGCAGCAGCGATTCCAGGGTACCCTACGAGCAGTACTTC.

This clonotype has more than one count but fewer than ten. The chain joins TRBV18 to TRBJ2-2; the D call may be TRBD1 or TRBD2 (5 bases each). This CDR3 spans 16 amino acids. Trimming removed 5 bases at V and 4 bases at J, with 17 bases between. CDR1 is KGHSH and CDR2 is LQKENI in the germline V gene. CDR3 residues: CASSTSRGRSTGELFF. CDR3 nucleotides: TGTGCCAGCTCAACATCTCGGGGCCGGTCCACCGGGGAGCTGTTTTTT.

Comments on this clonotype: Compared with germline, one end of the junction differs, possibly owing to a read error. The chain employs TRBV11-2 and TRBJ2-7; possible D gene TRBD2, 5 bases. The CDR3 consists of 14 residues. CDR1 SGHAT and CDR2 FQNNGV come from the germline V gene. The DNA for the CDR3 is TGTGCCAGCACCCTTGGGAGTTCCTCCTGCGAGCAGTACTTC. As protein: CASTLGSSSCEQYF.

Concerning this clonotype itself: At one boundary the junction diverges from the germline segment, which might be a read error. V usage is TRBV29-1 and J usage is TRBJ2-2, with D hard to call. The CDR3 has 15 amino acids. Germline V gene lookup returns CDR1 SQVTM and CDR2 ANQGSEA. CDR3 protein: CSVGSPDSNIGELFF. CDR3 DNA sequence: TGCAGCGTTGGATCCCCAGACTCAAACATCGGGGAGCTGTTTTTT.

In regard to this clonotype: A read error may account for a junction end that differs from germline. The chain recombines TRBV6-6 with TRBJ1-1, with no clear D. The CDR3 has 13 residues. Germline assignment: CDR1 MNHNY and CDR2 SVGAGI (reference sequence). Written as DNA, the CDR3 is TGTGCCATCAGTCGACACATGAATACTGAAGCTTTCTTT. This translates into CAISRHMNTEAFF.

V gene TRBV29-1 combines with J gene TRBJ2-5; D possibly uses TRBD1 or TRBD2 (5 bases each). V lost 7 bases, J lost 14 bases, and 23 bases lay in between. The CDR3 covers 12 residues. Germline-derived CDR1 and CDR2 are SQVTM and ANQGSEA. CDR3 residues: CSAWGYQEIQYF. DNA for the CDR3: TGCAGCGCCTGGGGGTACCAAGAGATCCAATACTTC.

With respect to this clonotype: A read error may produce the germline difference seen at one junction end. The CDR3: CAISRTLVSTLHF. Written as DNA, the CDR3 is TGTGCCATCAGCCGCACACTGGTTTCAACCCTCCACTTT. The chain has TRBV11-3 and TRBJ1-6, with no clear D. CDR1 SGHNT and CDR2 YENEEA come from the germline V gene. CDR3 size: 13 residues.

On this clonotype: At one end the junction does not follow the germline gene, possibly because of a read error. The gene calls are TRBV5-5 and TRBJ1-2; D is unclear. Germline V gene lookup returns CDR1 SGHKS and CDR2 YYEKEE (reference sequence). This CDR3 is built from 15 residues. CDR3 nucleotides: TGTGTCAGCAGTTTGTCTATGGAGACGCCTTACGGCTACACCTTC. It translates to CVSSLSMETPYGYTF.

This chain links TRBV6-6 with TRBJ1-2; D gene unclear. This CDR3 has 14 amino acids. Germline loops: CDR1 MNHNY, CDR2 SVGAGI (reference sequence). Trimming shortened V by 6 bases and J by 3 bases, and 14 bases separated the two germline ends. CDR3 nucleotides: TGTGCCAGCAGGAGGATAGGGTGGGACTATGGCTACACCTTC. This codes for CASRRIGWDYGYTF.

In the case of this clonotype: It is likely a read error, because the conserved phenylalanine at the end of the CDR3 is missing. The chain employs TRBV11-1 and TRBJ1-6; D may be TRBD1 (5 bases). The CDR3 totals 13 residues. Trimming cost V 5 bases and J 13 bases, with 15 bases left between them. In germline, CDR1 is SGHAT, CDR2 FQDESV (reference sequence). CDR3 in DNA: TGTGCCAGCAGCCGGACACTGATTTCGCCCCTCCACGTT. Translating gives CASSRTLISPLHV.

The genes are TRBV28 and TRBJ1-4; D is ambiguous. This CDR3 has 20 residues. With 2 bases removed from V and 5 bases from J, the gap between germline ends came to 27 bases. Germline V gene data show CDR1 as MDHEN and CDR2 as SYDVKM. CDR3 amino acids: CASSLIGMVNTGVQNEKLFF. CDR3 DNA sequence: TGTGCCAGCAGTTTAATAGGTATGGTAAATACGGGAGTCCAGAATGAAAAACTGTTTTTT.

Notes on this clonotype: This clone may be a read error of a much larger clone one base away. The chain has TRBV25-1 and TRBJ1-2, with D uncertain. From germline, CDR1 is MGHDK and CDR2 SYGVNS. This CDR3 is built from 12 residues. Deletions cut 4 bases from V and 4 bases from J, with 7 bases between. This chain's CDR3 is CASSGGSYGYTF. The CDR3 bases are TGTGCCAGCAGTGGAGGTAGCTATGGCTACACCTTC.

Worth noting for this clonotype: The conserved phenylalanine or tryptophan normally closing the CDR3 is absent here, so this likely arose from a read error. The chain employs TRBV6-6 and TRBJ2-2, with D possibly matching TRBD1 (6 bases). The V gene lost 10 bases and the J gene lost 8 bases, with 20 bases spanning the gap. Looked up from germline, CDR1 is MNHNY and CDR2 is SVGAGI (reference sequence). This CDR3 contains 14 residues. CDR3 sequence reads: CAISVARGTGELFC. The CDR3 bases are TGTGCCATCTCCGTCGCCCGAGGGACAGGGGAGCTGTTTTGC.

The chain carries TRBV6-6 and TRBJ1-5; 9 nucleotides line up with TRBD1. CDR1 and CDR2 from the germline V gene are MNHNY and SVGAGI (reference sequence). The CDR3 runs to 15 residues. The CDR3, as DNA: TGTGTCTGCAGTCTAAGTCCGACAGGGGGACAGCCCCAGCATTTT. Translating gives CVCSLSPTGGQPQHF.

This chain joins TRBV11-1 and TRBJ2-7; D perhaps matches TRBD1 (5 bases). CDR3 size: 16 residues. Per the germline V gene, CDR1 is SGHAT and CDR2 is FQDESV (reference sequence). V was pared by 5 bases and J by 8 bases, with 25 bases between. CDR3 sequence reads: CASSLGVRASLGKQYF. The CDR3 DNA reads TGTGCCAGCAGCCTGGGTGTCAGGGCGTCCCTGGGGAAGCAGTACTTC.

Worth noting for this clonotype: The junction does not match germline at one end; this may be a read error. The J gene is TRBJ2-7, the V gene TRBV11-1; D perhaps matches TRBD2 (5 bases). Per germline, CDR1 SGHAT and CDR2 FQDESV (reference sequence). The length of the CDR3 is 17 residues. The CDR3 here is CASRLGPAGESSYEQYF. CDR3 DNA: TGTGCCAGCAGATTAGGGCCGGCGGGTGAAAGCTCATATGAGCAGTACTTC.

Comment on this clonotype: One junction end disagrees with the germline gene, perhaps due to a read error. The CDR3 sequence: CASSPRTGEQYF. CDR3 nucleotides: TGCGCCAGCAGCCCCAGAACGGGCGAGCAGTACTTC. The rearrangement joins TRBV6-6 to TRBJ2-7; D is uncertain. The CDR3 extends over 12 amino acids. Per the germline V gene, CDR1 is MNHNY and CDR2 is SVGAGI (reference sequence).

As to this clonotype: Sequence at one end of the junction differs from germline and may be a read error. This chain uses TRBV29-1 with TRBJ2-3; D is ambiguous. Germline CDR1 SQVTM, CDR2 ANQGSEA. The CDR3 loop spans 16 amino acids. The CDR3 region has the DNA TGCAACGTTGATGGTCGGAAGGGCCTCCATACAGATACGCAGTATTTT. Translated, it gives CNVDGRKGLHTDTQYF.

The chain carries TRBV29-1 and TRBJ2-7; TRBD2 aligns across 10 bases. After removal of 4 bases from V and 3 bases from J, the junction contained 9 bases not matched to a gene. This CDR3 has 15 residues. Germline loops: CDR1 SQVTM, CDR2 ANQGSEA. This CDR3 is CSVGLAGTGDYEQYF. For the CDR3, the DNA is TGCAGCGTTGGACTAGCGGGCACCGGGGACTACGAGCAGTACTTC.

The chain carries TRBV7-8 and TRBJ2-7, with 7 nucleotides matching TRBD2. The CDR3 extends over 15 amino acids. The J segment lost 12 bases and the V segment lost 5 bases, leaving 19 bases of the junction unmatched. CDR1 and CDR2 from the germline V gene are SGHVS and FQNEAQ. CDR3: CASSVIAGSRGDRYF. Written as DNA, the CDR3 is TGTGCCAGCAGCGTAATCGCGGGGAGCCGGGGGGATAGGTACTTC.